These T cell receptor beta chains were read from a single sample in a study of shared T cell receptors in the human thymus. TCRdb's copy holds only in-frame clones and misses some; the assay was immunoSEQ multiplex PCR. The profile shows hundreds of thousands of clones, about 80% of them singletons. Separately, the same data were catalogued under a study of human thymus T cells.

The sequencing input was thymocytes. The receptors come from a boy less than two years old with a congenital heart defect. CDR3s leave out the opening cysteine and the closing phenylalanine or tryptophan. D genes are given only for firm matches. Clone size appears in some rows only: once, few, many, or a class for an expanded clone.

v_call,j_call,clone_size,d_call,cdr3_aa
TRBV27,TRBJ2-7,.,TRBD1,ASSPTRDRDYEQY
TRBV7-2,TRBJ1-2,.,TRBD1,ASSLGQGGGYT
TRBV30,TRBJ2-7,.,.,AWSVRPMGGEQY
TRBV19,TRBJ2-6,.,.,ASSMRAGVSGANVLT
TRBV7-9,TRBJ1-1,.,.,ASSLGTASAEAF
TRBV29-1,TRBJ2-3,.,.,SAVPILRSTDTQY
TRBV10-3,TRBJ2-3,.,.,AISDGTQY
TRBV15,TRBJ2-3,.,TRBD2,ATSRGLAGVDTQY
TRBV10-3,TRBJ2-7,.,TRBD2,AIRPTSGSYEQY
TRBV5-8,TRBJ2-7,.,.,ASSYQDSPRAYEQY
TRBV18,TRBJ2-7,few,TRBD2,ASSPGAGGVGQYEQY
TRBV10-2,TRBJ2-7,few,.,ASLLATFSSYEQY
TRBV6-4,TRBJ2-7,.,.,ASRPDREQY
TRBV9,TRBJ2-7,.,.,ASSDTSSESPPLEQY
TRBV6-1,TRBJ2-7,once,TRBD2,ASKVAGGKYEQY
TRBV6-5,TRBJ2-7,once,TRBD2,ASRVPGGGYEQY
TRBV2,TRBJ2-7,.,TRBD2,ASRPTSAPYEQY
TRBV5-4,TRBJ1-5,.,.,ASSSNPHEQGAQH
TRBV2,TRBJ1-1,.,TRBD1,ASVPGGYKNTEAF
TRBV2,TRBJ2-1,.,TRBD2,ASRGSGRDQF
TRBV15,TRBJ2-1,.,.,ATSRVDYSNEQF
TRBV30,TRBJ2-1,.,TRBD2,AWSRGGISHNEQF
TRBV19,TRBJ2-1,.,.,ASSIRRRSSYNEQF
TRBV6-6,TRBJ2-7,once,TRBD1,ASSYPPRDRPLEQY
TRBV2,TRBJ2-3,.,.,ASSEEGPQY
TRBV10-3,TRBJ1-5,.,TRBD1,AISAGTGDQPQH
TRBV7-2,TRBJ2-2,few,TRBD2,ASSLVSGRANTGELF
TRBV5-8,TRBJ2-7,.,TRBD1,AIPRQGADEQY
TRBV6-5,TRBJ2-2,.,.,ASTGGGTNTGELF
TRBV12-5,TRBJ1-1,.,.,ASDPPGGSEAF
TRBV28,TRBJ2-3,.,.,ASRRERSLTDTQY
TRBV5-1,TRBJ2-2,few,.,ASSWETGELF
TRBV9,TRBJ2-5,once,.,ASSGTEQETQY
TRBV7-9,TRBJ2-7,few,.,ASSFADSYEQY
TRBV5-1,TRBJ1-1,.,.,ASRHMNTEAF